The 26 T cell receptor beta chains presented below share a single source sample, sequenced in a study of OX40 agonist ivuxolimab in advanced cancers. Assay used: immunoSEQ multiplex PCR; TCRdb lists only in-frame clones, some missing. The sample contains approximately 22,000 clones, about 79% of which appear only once. The specimen was CD4+ or CD8+ T cells sorted from blood, collected in a trial of the OX40 agonist ivuxolimab. These receptor sequences come from an adult with an advanced solid tumor such as melanoma, head and neck, liver or kidney cancer.

The chain is built from TRBV19 and TRBJ2-1; 7 nucleotides align to TRBD1. There are 12 residues in the CDR3. The junction had 9 bases not matched to a gene; V was cut back by 11 bases and J by 8 bases. Germline CDR1 reads LNHDA; CDR2 reads SQIVND (reference sequence). The CDR3 DNA follows: TGTGCCGCCCAATCGACAGGGCATGAGCAGTTCTTC. Its translation is CAAQSTGHEQFF.

CDR3 nucleotide sequence: TGTGCCAGCAGTTACGACTACTACAGCACAGATACGCAGTATTTT. This sequence encodes CASSYDYYSTDTQYF. The V and J genes are TRBV27 and TRBJ2-3, with a tentative D call TRBD2 (5 bases). The CDR3 length is 15 residues. Trimming removed 4 bases at V and 0 bases at J, with 11 bases between. Germline loops: CDR1 MNHEY, CDR2 SMNVEV (reference sequence).

The chain combines TRBV25-1 with TRBJ1-5, with D uncertain. Germline V lookup: CDR1 MGHDK, CDR2 SYGVNS. This CDR3 comprises 9 residues. Trimming left V 10 bases short and J 9 bases short, with 7 bases between. Here the CDR3 reads CATPWPQHF. The CDR3 nucleotides read TGTGCCACCCCCTGGCCCCAGCATTTT.

The genes are TRBV27 and TRBJ2-1; weak D call: TRBD2 (5 bases). In germline, CDR1 is MNHEY, CDR2 SMNVEV (reference sequence). V dropped 5 bases and J dropped 7 bases, with 15 bases sitting between them. This CDR3 comprises 14 residues. CDR3 sequence (DNA): TGTGCCAGCAGTCCCAATAGCGCATCAAATGAGCAGTTCTTC. Its protein product is CASSPNSASNEQFF.

CDR3 residues: CAWSTSRINEQFF. CDR3 in DNA: TGTGCCTGGTCTACTAGTAGGATTAATGAGCAGTTCTTC. The chain has TRBV30 and TRBJ2-1; a weak D match, TRBD2 (5 bases). The CDR3 runs 13 residues. CDR1 is GTSNPN and CDR2 is SVGIG in the germline V gene (reference sequence). V gave up 5 bases and J gave up 7 bases, with 15 bases separating them. Variable domain in full (rest from reference TRBV30 and TRBJ2-1): SQTIHQWPATLVQPVGSPLSLECTVEGTSNPNLYWYRQAAGRGLQLLFYSVGIGQISSEVPQNLSASRPQDRQFILSSKKLLLSDSGFYLCAWSTSRINEQFFGPGTRLTVL.

This clone was seen a single time. The chain uses TRBV10-1 and TRBJ2-3; 8 nucleotides align to TRBD2. Germline V gene data show CDR1 as WNHNN and CDR2 as SYGVQD (reference sequence). V shed 0 bases and J 0 bases; nucleotides not matched to a gene: 5. The CDR3 extends over 17 amino acids. CDR3 region: CASSESASGYSTDTQYF. DNA of the CDR3: TGCGCCAGCAGTGAGTCGGCTAGCGGGTACAGCACAGATACGCAGTATTTT.

V usage is TRBV7-9 and J usage is TRBJ2-7; 10 bases align to TRBD2. V lost 1 base, J lost 2 bases, and 2 bases stayed unmatched. The CDR3 has 15 amino acids. Per germline, CDR1 SEHNR and CDR2 FQNEAQ (reference sequence). CDR3 sequence (DNA): TGTGCCAGCAGCTTAGAGGGACTAGCGACCTACGAGCAGTACTTC. Protein: CASSLEGLATYEQYF.

The chain joins TRBV2 to TRBJ2-2; perhaps TRBD2 as D (6 bases). The CDR3 extends over 16 amino acids. Germline assignment: CDR1 SNHLY and CDR2 FYNNEI. V was cut by 4 bases and J by 4 bases, with 16 bases left in between. CDR3 in amino acids: CASSGDRDSLTGELFF. The DNA of the CDR3 is TGTGCCAGCAGTGGCGACCGGGACTCTCTCACCGGGGAGCTGTTTTTT.

The chain links TRBV11-2 to TRBJ2-7; D is perhaps TRBD2 (6 bases). V lost 6 bases and J 3 bases, leaving 18 bases between the germline ends. Germline loops: CDR1 SGHAT, CDR2 FQNNGV. The CDR3 is made up of 15 amino acids. DNA for the CDR3: TGTGCCAGCAGGCGGCAGCGGGCGGAGGACTACGAGCAGTACTTC. Its protein product is CASRRQRAEDYEQYF.

This clone appeared a few times. The V call is TRBV30, the J call TRBJ1-2; D remains unclear. V dropped 0 bases and J dropped 8 bases, with 10 bases sitting between them. Germline loops: CDR1 GTSNPN, CDR2 SVGIG (reference sequence). The CDR3 extends over 12 amino acids. CDR3 sequence (DNA): TGTGCCTGGAGTGTAGATGGGTGGGGCTACACCTTC. It translates to CAWSVDGWGYTF. Looking up the rest from reference TRBV30 and TRBJ1-2 gives the full variable domain: SQTIHQWPATLVQPVGSPLSLECTVEGTSNPNLYWYRQAAGRGLQLLFYSVGIGQISSEVPQNLSASRPQDRQFILSSKKLLLSDSGFYLCAWSVDGWGYTFGSGTRLTVV.

This clone was observed a few times. The chain combines TRBV6-1 with TRBJ2-7; TRBD1 matches 7 bases. The CDR3 length is 15 residues. Per germline, CDR1 MNHNS and CDR2 SASEGT. Trimming removed 4 bases from V and 4 bases from J; junction bases left unmatched: 10. The CDR3 region has the DNA TGTGCCAGCAGTGCGTTCGACAGGGCGAGGTACGAGCAGTACTTC. Its protein product is CASSAFDRARYEQYF.

Concerning this clone: In the same sample, other DNA sequences code for this CDR3. The CDR3 here is CASSLEGEGTEAFF. The CDR3 DNA sequence: TGTGCCAGCAGCTTAGAAGGGGAGGGCACTGAAGCTTTCTTT. This sequence joins TRBV7-6 and TRBJ1-1; tentative D call: TRBD1 (5 bases). The V and J ends lost 1 base and 4 bases respectively, with 10 bases between them. The CDR3 covers 14 residues. CDR1 and CDR2 from the germline V gene are SGHVS and FNYEAQ.

The chain couples TRBV28 to TRBJ1-2; D is unresolved. CDR1 and CDR2 from the germline V gene are MDHEN and SYDVKM. Trimming took 7 bases from V and 1 from J, leaving 22 bases between them. CDR3 length: 17 residues. CDR3 amino acids: CASTPSPGVLGNYGYTF. The CDR3 DNA reads TGTGCCAGCACCCCATCCCCCGGAGTTTTGGGTAACTATGGCTACACCTTC.

V usage is TRBV9 and J usage is TRBJ2-3; unclear D gene. The CDR3 spans 17 residues. Germline loops: CDR1 SGDLS, CDR2 YYNGEE. Trimming stripped 4 bases from V and 3 bases from J, with 21 bases between. The DNA of the CDR3 is TGTGCCAGCAGCTCACCCCCCGGACCCTTAGTTACAGATACGCAGTATTTT. This translates into CASSSPPGPLVTDTQYF. Filled out from reference TRBV9 and TRBJ2-3, the complete variable domain reads DSGVTQTPKHLITATGQRVTLRCSPRSGDLSVYWYQQSLDQGLQFLIQYYNGEERAKGNILERFSAQQFPDLHSELNLSSLELGDSALYFCASSSPPGPLVTDTQYFGPGTRLTVL.

This clone rates as medium-sized. V gene TRBV5-1 combines with J gene TRBJ2-1; D gene uncertain. There are 12 residues in the CDR3. Germline V gene sequence: CDR1 SGHRS, CDR2 YFSETQ. Between the trimmed V and J ends, which lost 2 bases and 7 bases, there was a span of 7 bases. CDR3 coding DNA: TGCGCCAGCAGCTTATCCCAAAATGAGCAGTTCTTC. This translates into CASSLSQNEQFF.

The V call is TRBV2, the J call TRBJ2-1; 14 bases align to TRBD2. CDR1 is SNHLY, CDR2 FYNNEI, per germline. The CDR3 totals 16 residues. Germline trimming cut 2 bases from V and 12 bases from J; bases unmatched to any gene: 9. The CDR3 region has the DNA TGTGCCAGCAGTGAATTCGGCGGGACTAGCGGGAGTTGGCAGTTCTTC. Its protein product is CASSEFGGTSGSWQFF.

V usage is TRBV5-3 and J usage is TRBJ1-2, with a possible D match to TRBD1 (6 bases). TRBV5-3 is classed as an ORF, of uncertain function. The CDR3 loop spans 17 amino acids. Trimming removed 4 bases at V and 3 bases at J, with 22 bases between. For the CDR3, the DNA is TGTGCCAGAAGCCTTTCCGCGCGGGGGCTAGAAGACTATGGCTACACCTTC. Translating gives CARSLSARGLEDYGYTF.

The chain links TRBV6-4 to TRBJ2-1; 8 bases fit TRBD2. Trimming took 6 bases from V and 6 from J; bases not matched to a gene: 10. This CDR3 spans 15 amino acids. Germline CDR1 MRHNA, CDR2 SNTAGT. The chain's CDR3 is CASSNRAGAVNEQFF. For the CDR3, the DNA is TGTGCCAGCAGCAACAGAGCGGGAGCGGTCAATGAGCAGTTCTTC.

The chain carries TRBV7-2 and TRBJ2-5; no clear D. CDR1 is SGHTA, CDR2 FQGNSA, per germline. The CDR3 consists of 16 residues. Trimming pared 0 bases from V and 1 base from J, leaving 12 bases between. The CDR3 region has the DNA TGTGCCAGCAGCTTAGCGAGGCTGTCCTCCCAAGAGACCCAGTACTTC. The encoded protein is CASSLARLSSQETQYF.

J is TRBJ2-7 and V is TRBV6-5; D is undetermined. Germline-derived CDR1 and CDR2 are MNHEY and SVGAGI. The CDR3 is made up of 13 amino acids. Trimming cost V 2 bases and J 3 bases, with 8 bases left between them. Written as DNA, the CDR3 is TGTGCCAGCAGTTACGATATGGGCTACGAGCAGTACTTC. It codes for CASSYDMGYEQYF.

The rearrangement joins TRBV25-1 to TRBJ1-1, with D unclear. This CDR3 region has 12 residues. V lost 7 bases to trimming and J lost 2 bases, with 8 bases between them. CDR1 and CDR2 from the germline V gene are MGHDK and SYGVNS. The CDR3 protein is CASIDGNTEAFF. CDR3 in DNA: TGTGCCAGCATCGACGGAAACACTGAAGCTTTCTTT.

This chain connects TRBV10-2 to TRBJ2-1; TRBD2 aligns across 9 bases. After removal of 3 bases from V and 6 bases from J, the junction contained 6 bases not matched to a gene. The germline CDR1 and CDR2 sequences are WSHSY and SAAADI. This CDR3 contains 15 residues. The CDR3 protein is CASSDLSGSGNEQFF. The DNA for the CDR3 is TGCGCCAGCAGTGACCTTAGCGGGAGTGGCAATGAGCAGTTCTTC.

In this sample, this clone turned up once. The CDR3: CASSSPQNTTYEQYF. CDR3 nucleotides: TGTGCCAGCAGTTCCCCCCAAAACACAACTTACGAGCAGTACTTC. The chain recombines TRBV27 with TRBJ2-7; D ambiguous. The V gene's germline CDR1 is MNHEY and CDR2 SMNVEV (reference sequence). There are 15 residues in the CDR3. With 4 bases removed from V and 4 bases from J, the gap between germline ends came to 17 bases.

This chain joins TRBV27 and TRBJ2-3, with 10 positions matching TRBD2. Germline CDR1 reads MNHEY; CDR2 reads SMNVEV (reference sequence). V trimming: 6 bases; J trimming: 4 bases; junction bases outside the gene matches: 7. CDR3 size: 15 residues. The CDR3 loop reads CASRLLAGVSDTQYF. As DNA, the CDR3 is TGTGCCAGCAGACTCCTAGCGGGAGTATCAGATACGCAGTATTTT.

This clone was observed a single time. This rearrangement joins TRBV29-1 to TRBJ1-2; D may be TRBD1 (6 bases). Germline V CDR1 and CDR2: SQVTM, ANQGSEA. The length of the CDR3 is 14 residues. V dropped 7 bases and J dropped 3 bases, with 18 bases sitting between them. The CDR3 sequence is CSGGDTAPDYGYTF. CDR3 nucleotide sequence: TGCAGCGGTGGGGACACCGCGCCGGACTATGGCTACACCTTC.

This clone has only one observation. In DNA, the CDR3 is TGTGCCAGCAGCTTCGAGGGGGCTGGGGCCAACGTCCTGACTTTC. Protein product: CASSFEGAGANVLTF. The chain is built from TRBV5-5 and TRBJ2-6; possible D gene TRBD1, 6 bases. Germline assignment: CDR1 SGHKS and CDR2 YYEKEE (reference sequence). Trimming took off 2 bases at V and 2 bases at J, with 8 bases between the two ends. The CDR3 contains 15 residues.